These 29 T cell receptor beta chains were sequenced from one sample in a study of T cells in localized non-small cell lung cancer. The table came from immunoSEQ multiplex PCR; TCRdb's copy has only in-frame clones and leaves some out. The sample consists of 1,500 to 2,000 clones, 20% to 30% of them appearing once. Sequenced here: normal lung tissue next to the tumor, sampled before any cancer treatment. Every receptor here comes from a female donor at least 60 years old with stage I lung adenocarcinoma.

This clone has more than one count but fewer than ten. This chain links TRBV11-3 with TRBJ2-2; 11 bases fit TRBD2. The V gene's germline CDR1 is SGHNT and CDR2 YENEEA. This CDR3 has 19 residues. V trimming: 7 bases; J trimming: 4 bases; junction bases outside the gene matches: 17. CDR3 sequence reads: CASNLQHTSGSRGTGELFF. CDR3 sequence (DNA): TGTGCCAGCAACCTCCAACACACTAGCGGGAGCCGGGGCACCGGGGAGCTGTTTTTT.

CDR3 coding DNA: TGTGCCAGTAGTATAGATCTCACCGGCCGCTACACCTTC. This codes for CASSIDLTGRYTF. The genes are TRBV19 and TRBJ1-2; D gene uncertain. V lost 0 bases and J 9 bases, leaving 11 bases between the germline ends. CDR3 size: 13 residues. Germline V CDR1 and CDR2: LNHDA, SQIVND (reference sequence).

The chain uses TRBV30 and TRBJ2-7, with D uncertain. The germline V and J ends were trimmed by 1 base and 5 bases, with 15 bases remaining between them. Germline V gene lookup returns CDR1 GTSNPN and CDR2 SVGIG (reference sequence). This CDR3 has 14 amino acids. The CDR3 DNA is TGTGCCTGGAGTGGGGAACAATCACAGCACGAGCAGTACTTC. This codes for CAWSGEQSQHEQYF.

V and J are TRBV19 and TRBJ2-7, with 7 nucleotides matching TRBD1. The CDR3 contains 14 residues. V was pared by 6 bases and J by 0 bases, with 5 bases of the junction left unmatched. The germline gives CDR1 LNHDA, CDR2 SQIVND (reference sequence). This chain's CDR3 is CASSRRDSSYEQYF. DNA of the CDR3: TGTGCCAGTAGCCGCCGGGACAGCTCCTACGAGCAGTACTTC.

V is TRBV5-1 and J is TRBJ2-1, with 11 bases lining up with TRBD2. The CDR3 totals 15 residues. The ends lost 4 bases at V and 14 bases at J; junction bases unmatched: 14. CDR1 is SGHRS, CDR2 YFSETQ, per germline. The CDR3 loop is CASSELGTSGDRKFF. Here the CDR3 DNA reads TGCGCCAGCAGCGAACTTGGGACTAGCGGAGATAGAAAGTTCTTC.

This sequence joins TRBV6-8 and TRBJ1-2; 9 bases are a match to TRBD1. The CDR3 runs to 13 residues. V lost 5 bases and J lost 6; bases outside the gene matches: 4. Looked up from germline, CDR1 is MNHGY and CDR2 is SAAAGT. The CDR3 bases are TGTGCCAGCAGTCCGCGGGACAGGGATGGCTACACCTTC. It encodes CASSPRDRDGYTF.

The genes are TRBV9 and TRBJ1-1; 8 nucleotides agree with TRBD1. CDR3 length: 15 amino acids. Germline V CDR1 and CDR2: SGDLS, YYNGEE. The J segment lost 7 bases and the V segment lost 5 bases, leaving 13 bases of the junction unmatched. The CDR3 DNA sequence: TGTGCCAGCAGTGAAGCGCCAGGACAGGGCAATGAAGCTTTCTTT. Translation: CASSEAPGQGNEAFF.

This clone was seen only a few times. This rearrangement joins TRBV6-1 to TRBJ1-4; a possible D gene is TRBD1 (5 bases). V was trimmed by 1 base and J by 7 bases, leaving 10 bases between them. Per germline, CDR1 MNHNS and CDR2 SASEGT. The CDR3 totals 14 residues. The CDR3 DNA reads TGTGCCAGCAGTGAAGGGACAAAAAGTGAAAAACTGTTTTTT. Translation: CASSEGTKSEKLFF.

This clone has more than one count but fewer than ten. The CDR3 loop reads CASSGWMSNSNQPQHF. The DNA of the CDR3 is TGTGCCAGCAGTGGTTGGATGTCAAATAGCAATCAGCCCCAGCATTTT. The J gene is TRBJ1-5, the V gene TRBV6-8; the D is unclear. Germline V gene data show CDR1 as MNHGY and CDR2 as SAAAGT. The length of the CDR3 is 16 residues. Trimming took 5 bases from V and 0 from J, leaving 14 bases between them.

The chain has TRBV5-1 and TRBJ1-6, with a tentative D call TRBD1 (5 bases). The germline CDR1 and CDR2 sequences are SGHRS and YFSETQ. CDR3 length equals 17 residues. V shed 0 bases and J shed 0 bases, with 10 bases lying between them. The CDR3 DNA follows: TGCGCCAGCAGCTTGGATGGGGGGAGCTCCTATAATTCACCCCTCCACTTT. Translated, it gives CASSLDGGSSYNSPLHF. Looking up the rest from reference TRBV5-1 and TRBJ1-6 gives the full variable domain: KAGVTQTPRYLIKTRGQQVTLSCSPISGHRSVSWYQQTPGQGLQFLFEYFSETQRNKGNFPGRFSGRQFSNSRSEMNVSTLELGDSALYLCASSLDGGSSYNSPLHFGNGTRLTVT.

The chain carries TRBV9 and TRBJ2-7, with 9 bases matching TRBD1. This CDR3 has 14 amino acids. Looked up from germline, CDR1 is SGDLS and CDR2 is YYNGEE. J was trimmed by 6 bases and V by 4 bases; bases with no gene match: 8. CDR3 sequence: CASSPGTGRVEQYF. The CDR3 coding sequence is TGTGCCAGCAGCCCCGGGACAGGGAGAGTCGAGCAGTACTTC.

V usage is TRBV30 and J usage is TRBJ1-2; no firm D call. Trimming removed 2 bases from V and 8 bases from J, with 15 bases in between. CDR1 and CDR2 from the germline V gene are GTSNPN and SVGIG (reference sequence). The CDR3 spans 13 residues. The CDR3 bases are TGTGCCTGGAGTCCTCAAAGGTCTTTGGGCTACACCTTC. It specifies CAWSPQRSLGYTF.

The J gene is TRBJ2-1, the V gene TRBV11-3; either TRBD1 or TRBD2 may fit D (5 bases each). The CDR3 sequence is 16 residues long. Per germline, CDR1 SGHNT and CDR2 YENEEA. V shed 4 bases and J shed 4 bases, with 17 bases lying between them. CDR3 coding DNA: TGTGCCAGCAGCTCCCGGGACCCCGGCCGATACAATGAGCAGTTCTTC. Translated: CASSSRDPGRYNEQFF.

A few counts support this clone. The chain links TRBV11-3 to TRBJ1-4, with 12 bases that match TRBD1. The CDR3 contains 16 residues. V lost 5 bases and J lost 6; bases outside the gene matches: 7. Looked up from germline, CDR1 is SGHNT and CDR2 is YENEEA. In nucleotides, the CDR3 is TGTGCCAGCAGCCCCGGGACAGGGGGCGCGGATGAAAAACTGTTTTTT. It yields the protein CASSPGTGGADEKLFF.

This clone was seen a handful of times. The chain uses TRBV19 and TRBJ2-2, with TRBD2 matching over 10 bases. There are 15 residues in the CDR3. Losses at the gene ends were 4 bases for V and 4 bases for J; bases not matched to a gene: 3. Germline assignment: CDR1 LNHDA and CDR2 SQIVND (reference sequence). The CDR3 nucleotides read TGTGCCAGTAGTACCGGGACTAGCGCCACCGGGGAGCTGTTTTTT. Translated: CASSTGTSATGELFF.

The gene calls are TRBV5-1 and TRBJ1-2, with 8 nucleotides matching TRBD1. CDR1 and CDR2 (germline): SGHRS, YFSETQ. The CDR3 covers 17 residues. V lost 1 base and J lost 6; bases outside the gene matches: 14. CDR3 bases: TGCGCCAGCAGCTTGAGGTCCTCAGGGGGCTACGACAATGGCTACACCTTC. Its protein is CASSLRSSGGYDNGYTF.

This chain links TRBV11-3 with TRBJ2-3; 10 bases fit TRBD2. In germline, CDR1 is SGHNT, CDR2 YENEEA. V lost 5 bases to trimming and J lost 2 bases; unmatched junction nucleotides: 7. The CDR3 has 16 residues. The CDR3 here is CASSPRTSGYTDTQYF. In nucleotides, the CDR3 is TGTGCCAGCAGCCCCAGGACTAGCGGATACACAGATACGCAGTATTTT.

The chain has TRBV29-1 and TRBJ1-1; D uncertain. Germline lookup yields CDR1 SQVTM and CDR2 ANQGSEA. Trimming removed 4 bases from V and 1 base from J, with 10 bases in between. The CDR3 is 13 residues long. CDR3 bases: TGCAGCGTTGCGGTAGGGCGGAACACTGAAGCTTTCTTT. Encoded protein: CSVAVGRNTEAFF.

The CDR3 is CASSRVGQEQTQYF. The CDR3 DNA is TGTGCCAGTAGTAGGGTCGGCCAAGAACAGACCCAGTACTTC. The chain has TRBV19 and TRBJ2-5, with no clear D. Germline V gene data show CDR1 as LNHDA and CDR2 as SQIVND (reference sequence). The CDR3 contains 14 residues. V lost 4 bases, J lost 6 bases, and 15 bases lay in between.

The gene calls are TRBV14 and TRBJ2-1; 7 nucleotides agree with TRBD1. J was trimmed by 15 bases and V by 5 bases; bases with no gene match: 10. This CDR3 has 12 residues. The germline V gene has CDR1 SGHDN and CDR2 FVKESK. CDR3 in DNA: TGTGCCAGCAGCGACCCGGGACAGAGCGCGTTCTTC. This codes for CASSDPGQSAFF.

The V and J genes are TRBV5-1 and TRBJ1-3; D ambiguous. CDR3 length equals 14 residues. CDR1 is SGHRS, CDR2 YFSETQ, per germline. Trimming shortened V by 0 bases and J by 4 bases, and 8 bases separated the two germline ends. The CDR3 protein is CASSLGGFGNTIYF. The DNA of the CDR3 is TGCGCCAGCAGCTTGGGGGGATTCGGAAACACCATATATTTT.

This clone was seen more than once but under ten times. V gene TRBV9 combines with J gene TRBJ1-5, with D unclear. Between the trimmed V and J ends, which lost 5 bases and 9 bases, there was a span of 12 bases. Germline loops: CDR1 SGDLS, CDR2 YYNGEE. The CDR3 covers 12 residues. The CDR3 here is CASRALGRPQHF. The CDR3 DNA reads as TGTGCCAGCAGGGCCCTGGGCCGGCCCCAGCATTTT.

This clone is medium-sized (0.01 to 0.1%). This sequence joins TRBV11-3 and TRBJ2-3; no firm D call. The CDR3 spans 14 residues. Looked up from germline, CDR1 is SGHNT and CDR2 is YENEEA. Trimming stripped 2 bases from V and 4 bases from J, with 10 bases between. The CDR3 is CASSLLPFPDTQYF. Here the CDR3 DNA reads TGTGCCAGCAGCTTACTCCCTTTTCCAGATACGCAGTATTTT.

This sequence joins TRBV6-8 and TRBJ2-7; possible D gene TRBD1, 6 bases. The germline V and J ends were trimmed by 7 bases and 3 bases, with 13 bases remaining between them. CDR1 and CDR2 (germline): MNHGY, SAAAGT. The CDR3 consists of 13 residues. The DNA for the CDR3 is TGTGCCAGCAACAGGGAAAAAAGCTACGAGCAGTACTTC. Amino acid sequence: CASNREKSYEQYF.

This chain links TRBV18 with TRBJ2-5; 7 nucleotides align to TRBD1. Germline V gives CDR1 KGHSH, CDR2 LQKENI. This CDR3 is built from 15 residues. J gave up 5 bases and V 6 bases, and 12 bases lay outside the gene matches. The CDR3 sequence is CASSTRLTGVETQYF. The CDR3 coding sequence is TGTGCCAGCTCTACACGACTTACAGGGGTGGAGACCCAGTACTTC.

This clone has only a few counts. The chain uses TRBV11-3 and TRBJ1-4; D is unresolved. Germline lookup yields CDR1 SGHNT and CDR2 YENEEA. Trimming cost V 0 bases and J 8 bases, with 13 bases left between them. The CDR3 loop spans 15 amino acids. For the CDR3, the DNA is TGTGCCAGCAGCTTAGAGAAGTCTGCTGGGGAAAAACTGTTTTTT. Translated: CASSLEKSAGEKLFF.

V and J are TRBV6-8 and TRBJ2-5; D gene uncertain. Germline assignment: CDR1 MNHGY and CDR2 SAAAGT. The CDR3 totals 15 residues. Trimming shortened V by 7 bases and J by 5 bases, and 20 bases separated the two germline ends. CDR3 DNA: TGTGCCAGCACGGGCAACGCTGGGCCTCGCGAGACCCAGTACTTC. Residues: CASTGNAGPRETQYF.

The chain couples TRBV4-1 to TRBJ2-2; D not resolved. The V end was cut by 1 base, the J end by 6 bases, with 15 bases between. The CDR3 has 16 amino acids. Per the germline V gene, CDR1 is MGHRA and CDR2 is YSYEKL. This CDR3 is CASSQVWPAPPGELFF. The CDR3, as DNA: TGCGCCAGCAGCCAAGTTTGGCCGGCCCCCCCCGGGGAGCTGTTTTTT.

The chain recombines TRBV29-1 with TRBJ1-4; TRBD1 aligns across 10 bases. The CDR3 length is 13 residues. V lost 6 bases to trimming and J lost 7 bases; unmatched junction nucleotides: 5. Germline V gene sequence: CDR1 SQVTM, CDR2 ANQGSEA. The CDR3 DNA follows: TGCAGCGTAGCCGGGACAGGGGTTGAAAAACTGTTTTTT. Amino acid sequence: CSVAGTGVEKLFF.